This T cell receptor (beta chain) appears in the sequencing data of a study of control samples from healthy donors and cancer patients. CDR3 length: 14 amino acids. The germline V gene encodes CDR1 MNHEY and CDR2 SMNVEV (reference sequence). The J segment lost 8 bases and the V segment lost 5 bases, leaving 8 bases of the junction unmatched. The assay was immunoSEQ multiplex PCR, and TCRdb's table has in-frame clones only and misses some. The table has tens of thousands of clones, 84% seen once. Sequences were obtained from PBMCs. This receptor was obtained from a woman between 50 and 59 years old with lung cancer. The chain is built from TRBV27 and TRBJ2-1; TRBD1 matches at 8 bases. The CDR3 DNA reads TGTGCCAGCAGTCCCCGGACAGGGAACGATGAGCAGTTCTTC. The encoded protein is CASSPRTGNDEQFF.